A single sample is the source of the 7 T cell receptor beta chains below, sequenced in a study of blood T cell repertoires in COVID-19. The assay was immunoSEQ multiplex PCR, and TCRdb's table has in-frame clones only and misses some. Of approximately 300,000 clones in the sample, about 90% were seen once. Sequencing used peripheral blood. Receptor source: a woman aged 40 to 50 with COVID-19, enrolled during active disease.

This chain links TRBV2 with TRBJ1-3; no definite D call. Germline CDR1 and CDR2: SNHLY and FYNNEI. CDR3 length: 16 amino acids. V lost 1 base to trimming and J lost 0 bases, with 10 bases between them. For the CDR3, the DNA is TGTGCCAGCAGTGAAGAACAGATCGTCTCTGGAAACACCATATATTTT. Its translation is CASSEEQIVSGNTIYF. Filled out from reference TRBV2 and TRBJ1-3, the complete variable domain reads EPEVTQTPSHQVTQMGQEVILRCVPISNHLYFYWYRQILGQKVEFLVSFYNNEISEKSEIFDDQFSVERPDGSNFTLKIRSTKLEDSAMYFCASSEEQIVSGNTIYFGEGSWLTVV.

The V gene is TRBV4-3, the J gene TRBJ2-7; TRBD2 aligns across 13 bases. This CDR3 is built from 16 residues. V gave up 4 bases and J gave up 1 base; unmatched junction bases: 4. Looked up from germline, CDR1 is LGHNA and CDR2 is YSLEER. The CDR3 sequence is CASSLGGLAGSYEQYF. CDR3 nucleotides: TGCGCCAGCAGCCTCGGGGGACTAGCGGGATCCTACGAGCAGTACTTC.

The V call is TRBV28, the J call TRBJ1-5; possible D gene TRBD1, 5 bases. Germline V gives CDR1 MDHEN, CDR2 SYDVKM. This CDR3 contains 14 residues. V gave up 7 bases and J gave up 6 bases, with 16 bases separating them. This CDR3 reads CASTSPGGFQPQHF. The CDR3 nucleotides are TGTGCCAGCACCTCGCCCGGGGGTTTTCAGCCCCAGCATTTT.

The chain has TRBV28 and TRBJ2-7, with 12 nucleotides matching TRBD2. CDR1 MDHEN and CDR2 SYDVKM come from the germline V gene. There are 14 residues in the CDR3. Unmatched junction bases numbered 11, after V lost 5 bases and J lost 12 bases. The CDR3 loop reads CASSLLGLAGRLYF. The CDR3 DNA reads TGTGCCAGCAGTCTCCTTGGACTAGCGGGGCGTTTGTACTTC.

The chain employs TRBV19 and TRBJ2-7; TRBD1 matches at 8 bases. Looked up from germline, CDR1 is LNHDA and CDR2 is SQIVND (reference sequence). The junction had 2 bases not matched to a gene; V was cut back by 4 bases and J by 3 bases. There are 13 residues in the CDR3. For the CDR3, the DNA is TGTGCCAGTAGTAGGGACAGGAACTACGAGCAGTACTTC. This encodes CASSRDRNYEQYF.

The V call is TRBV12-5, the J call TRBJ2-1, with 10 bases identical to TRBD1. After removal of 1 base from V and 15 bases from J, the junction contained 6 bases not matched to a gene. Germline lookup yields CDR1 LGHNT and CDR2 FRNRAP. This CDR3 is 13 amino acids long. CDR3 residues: CASGLESGTGAFF. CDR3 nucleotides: TGTGCTAGTGGTTTGGAGTCCGGGACAGGGGCGTTCTTC.

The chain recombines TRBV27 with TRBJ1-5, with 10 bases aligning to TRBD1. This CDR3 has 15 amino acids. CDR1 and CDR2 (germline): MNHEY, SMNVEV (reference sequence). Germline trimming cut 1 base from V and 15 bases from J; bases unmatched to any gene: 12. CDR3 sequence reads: CASSLLGTGEVKAHF. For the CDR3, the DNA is TGTGCCAGCAGTTTATTGGGGACAGGGGAAGTTAAGGCGCATTTT.